This T cell receptor beta chain was sequenced for a study of sequential checkpoint blockade in melanoma. Overall study: Randomization was 1:1 between first-line nivolumab→ipilimumab and ipilimumab→nivolumab.

Measured with immunoSEQ multiplex PCR; TCRdb has only the in-frame clones, and not every one. The sample has fewer than 30,000 clones; approximately 80% are singletons. V lost 6 bases and J lost 5; bases outside the gene matches: 3. The CDR3 length is 13 residues. In germline, CDR1 is SGHDN, CDR2 FVKESK. Treatment specified: randomized to nivolumab then ipilimumab (arm A) or the reverse (arm B). This receptor was obtained from a human donor with melanoma. The specimen was CD8+ T cells sorted from blood (inferred from file names), collected from a patient given nivolumab and ipilimumab in sequence. V usage is TRBV14 and J usage is TRBJ2-2, with TRBD1 matching 7 bases. As DNA, the CDR3 is TGTGCCAGCAGACCACAGGGGACCGGGGAGCTGTTTTTT. Translated, it gives CASRPQGTGELFF.